This T cell receptor (beta chain) was identified during a study of blood T cell repertoires in COVID-19. Turning to the study itself: The analysed material was cDNA or gDNA that came from T cells, B-cell-depleted T cells, or PBMCs.

The V gene lost 8 bases and the J gene lost 0 bases, with 8 bases spanning the gap. The CDR3 is made up of 14 amino acids. Germline V lookup: CDR1 MNHEY, CDR2 SMNVEV (reference sequence). Sequencing was performed with immunoSEQ multiplex PCR; in TCRdb, only in-frame clones are kept and a portion is missing. This table holds about 180,000 clones, over 75% found once. The TCR sequence derives from a woman aged 18-29 years who had recovered from COVID-19. Material: PBMCs or T cells enriched from blood (not recorded which). V usage is TRBV27 and J usage is TRBJ1-6; D is possibly TRBD1 (5 bases). CDR3 sequence (DNA): TGTGCCAGCGGGGGGGGCTCCTATAATTCACCCCTCCACTTT. Protein sequence: CASGGGSYNSPLHF.